One and the same sample provided the 4 T cell receptor beta chains below, sequenced in a study of T cell responses to AZD1222 COVID-19 vaccine. This table comes from immunoSEQ multiplex PCR, and its TCRdb copy is limited to in-frame clones, with some not included. In the table there are 150,000 to 200,000 clones, about nine tenths of which are singletons. Specimen: peripheral blood, collected 28 days after the second AZD1222 dose. All receptors come from an adult who received the AZD1222 COVID-19 vaccine.

The chain has TRBV28 and TRBJ1-5; unclear D gene. The CDR3 consists of 14 residues. Trimming took off 4 bases at V and 4 bases at J, with 11 bases between the two ends. In germline, CDR1 is MDHEN, CDR2 SYDVKM. DNA of the CDR3: TGTGCCAGCAGTTCTGGGTTCGCGAATCAGCCCCAGCATTTT. Its protein product is CASSSGFANQPQHF.

This CDR3 is CASSKAAQGVYNSPLHF. DNA for the CDR3: TGTGCCAGCAGCAAAGCAGCACAGGGCGTCTATAATTCACCCCTCCACTTT. J is TRBJ1-6 and V is TRBV21-1; the D call TRBD1 from the table was never checked on the DNA. TRBV21-1 is described as a pseudogene. CDR3 length equals 17 residues.

The V call is TRBV24-1, the J call TRBJ2-5, with 9 bases identical to TRBD1. This CDR3 is 13 amino acids long. Germline CDR1 is KGHDR and CDR2 is SFDVKD. Trimming took 7 bases from V and 2 from J; bases not matched to a gene: 1. The DNA for the CDR3 is TGTGCCACCAGGACAGGGGGGCAAGAGACCCAGTACTTC. Its protein is CATRTGGQETQYF.

The chain employs TRBV15 and TRBJ1-2; D not certain. The V end lost 0 bases, the J end lost 0 bases, and 11 bases lay between the germline ends. Per germline, CDR1 LNHNV and CDR2 YYDKDF (reference sequence). There are 16 residues in the CDR3. This chain's CDR3 is CATSRDLGTTNYGYTF. The DNA of the CDR3 is TGTGCCACCAGCAGAGATCTGGGCACTACTAACTATGGCTACACCTTC.